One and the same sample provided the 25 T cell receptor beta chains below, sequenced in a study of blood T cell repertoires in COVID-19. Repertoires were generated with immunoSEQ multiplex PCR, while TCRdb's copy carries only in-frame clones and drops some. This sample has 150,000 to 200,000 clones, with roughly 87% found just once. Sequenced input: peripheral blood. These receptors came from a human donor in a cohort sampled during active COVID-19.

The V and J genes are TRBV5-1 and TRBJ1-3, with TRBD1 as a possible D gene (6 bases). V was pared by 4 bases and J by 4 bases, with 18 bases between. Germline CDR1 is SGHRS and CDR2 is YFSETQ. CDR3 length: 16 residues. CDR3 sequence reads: CASSQAMSGGGNTIYF. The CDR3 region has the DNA TGCGCCAGCAGCCAAGCTATGAGTGGGGGCGGAAACACCATATATTTT.

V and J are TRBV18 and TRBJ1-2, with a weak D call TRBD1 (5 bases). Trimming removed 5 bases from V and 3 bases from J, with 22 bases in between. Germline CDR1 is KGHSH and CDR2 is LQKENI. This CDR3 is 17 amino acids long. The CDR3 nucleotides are TGTGCCAGCTCATCGCTAGGTGGGGCAGATCCCTACTATGGCTACACCTTC. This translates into CASSSLGGADPYYGYTF.

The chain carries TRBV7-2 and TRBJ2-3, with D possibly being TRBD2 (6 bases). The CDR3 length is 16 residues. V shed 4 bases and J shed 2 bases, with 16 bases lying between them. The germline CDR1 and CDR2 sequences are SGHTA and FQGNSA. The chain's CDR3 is CASSYRSGSLTDTQYF. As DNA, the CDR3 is TGTGCCAGCAGCTACCGTAGCGGTTCACTCACAGATACGCAGTATTTT.

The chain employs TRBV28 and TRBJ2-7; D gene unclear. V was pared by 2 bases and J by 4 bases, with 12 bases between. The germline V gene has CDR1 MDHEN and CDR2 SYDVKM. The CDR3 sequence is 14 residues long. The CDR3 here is CASSLVGLVYEQYF. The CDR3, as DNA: TGTGCCAGCAGTTTAGTTGGCCTAGTATACGAGCAGTACTTC. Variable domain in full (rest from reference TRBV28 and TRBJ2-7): DVKVTQSSRYLVKRTGEKVFLECVQDMDHENMFWYRQDPGLGLRLIYFSYDVKMKEKGDIPEGYSVSREKKERFSLILESASTNQTSMYLCASSLVGLVYEQYFGPGTRLTVT.

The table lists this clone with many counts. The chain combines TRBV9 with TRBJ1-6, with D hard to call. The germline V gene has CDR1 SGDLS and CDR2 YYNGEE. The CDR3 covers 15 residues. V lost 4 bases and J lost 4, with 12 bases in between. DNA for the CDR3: TGTGCCAGCAGCCCTCCCGGGGAATATAATTCACCCCTCCACTTT. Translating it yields CASSPPGEYNSPLHF.

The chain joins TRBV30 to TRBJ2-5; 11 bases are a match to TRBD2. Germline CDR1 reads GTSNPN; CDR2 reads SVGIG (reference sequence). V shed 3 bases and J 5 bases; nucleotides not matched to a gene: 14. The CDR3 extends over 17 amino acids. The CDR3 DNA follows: TGTGCCTGGAGATTCCCGGGACTAGCGGAGGGCCAGGAGACCCAGTACTTC. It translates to CAWRFPGLAEGQETQYF.

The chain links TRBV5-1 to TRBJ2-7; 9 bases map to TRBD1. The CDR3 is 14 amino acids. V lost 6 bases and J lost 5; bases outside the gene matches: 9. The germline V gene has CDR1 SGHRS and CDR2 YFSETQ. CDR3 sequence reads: CASNPGQGSHEQYF. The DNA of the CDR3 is TGCGCCAGCAACCCGGGACAGGGATCCCACGAGCAGTACTTC.

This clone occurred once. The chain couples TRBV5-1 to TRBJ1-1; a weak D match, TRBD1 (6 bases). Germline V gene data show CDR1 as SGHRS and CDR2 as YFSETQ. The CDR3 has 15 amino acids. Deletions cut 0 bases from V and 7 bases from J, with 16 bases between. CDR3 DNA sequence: TGCGCCAGCAGCTTGGCGTCAGGGGCTCTGGGTGAAGCTTTCTTT. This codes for CASSLASGALGEAFF.

The CDR3 spells CAISEDRTPTEAFF. The DNA for the CDR3 is TGTGCCATCAGTGAGGACAGGACCCCCACTGAAGCTTTCTTT. The V and J genes are TRBV10-3 and TRBJ1-1, with D possibly TRBD1 on 6 matching bases. V was trimmed by 2 bases and J by 4 bases, leaving 11 bases between them. CDR3 size: 14 residues. Germline V gene lookup returns CDR1 ENHRY and CDR2 SYGVKD.

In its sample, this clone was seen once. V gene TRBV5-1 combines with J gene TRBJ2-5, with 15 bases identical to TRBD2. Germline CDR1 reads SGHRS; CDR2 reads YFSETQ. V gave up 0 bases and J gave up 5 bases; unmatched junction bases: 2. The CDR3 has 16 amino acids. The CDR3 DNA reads TGCGCCAGCAGCTTGGGGACTAGCGGGGGGGCGGAGACCCAGTACTTC. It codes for CASSLGTSGGAETQYF.

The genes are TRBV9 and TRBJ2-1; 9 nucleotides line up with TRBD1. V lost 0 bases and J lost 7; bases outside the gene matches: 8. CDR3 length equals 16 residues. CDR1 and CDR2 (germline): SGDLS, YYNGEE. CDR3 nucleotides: TGTGCCAGCAGCGTAGAATTAGGGACAGGGTGGAATGAGCAGTTCTTC. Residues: CASSVELGTGWNEQFF.

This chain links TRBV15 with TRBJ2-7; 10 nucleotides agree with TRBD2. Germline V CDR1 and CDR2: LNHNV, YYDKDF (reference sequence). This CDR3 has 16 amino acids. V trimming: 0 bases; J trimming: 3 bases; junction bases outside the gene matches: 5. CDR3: CATSRDLAGAYYEQYF. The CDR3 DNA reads TGTGCCACCAGCAGAGATCTAGCGGGAGCCTACTACGAGCAGTACTTC. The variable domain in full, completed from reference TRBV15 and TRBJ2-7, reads DAMVIQNPRYQVTQFGKPVTLSCSQTLNHNVMYWYQQKSSQAPKLLFHYYDKDFNNEADTPDNFQSRRPNTSFCFLDIRSPGLGDTAMYLCATSRDLAGAYYEQYFGPGTRLTVT.

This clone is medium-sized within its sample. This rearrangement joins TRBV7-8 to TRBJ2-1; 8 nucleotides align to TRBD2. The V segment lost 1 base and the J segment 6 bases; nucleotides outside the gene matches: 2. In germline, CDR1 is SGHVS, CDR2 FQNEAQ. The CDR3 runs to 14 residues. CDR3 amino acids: CASSLVLAANEQFF. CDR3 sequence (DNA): TGTGCCAGCAGCTTAGTACTAGCGGCCAATGAGCAGTTCTTC.

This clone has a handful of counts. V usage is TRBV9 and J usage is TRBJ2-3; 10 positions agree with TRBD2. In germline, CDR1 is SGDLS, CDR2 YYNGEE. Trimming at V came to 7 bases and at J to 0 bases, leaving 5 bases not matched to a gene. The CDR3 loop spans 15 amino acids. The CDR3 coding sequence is TGTGCCAGCTCGAGCGGGGGGGCGAGCACAGATACGCAGTATTTT. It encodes CASSSGGASTDTQYF.

The CDR3 loop is CASSLSGFHQPQHF. The CDR3 DNA is TGTGCCAGCAGTTTATCGGGGTTCCATCAGCCCCAGCATTTT. The rearrangement joins TRBV28 to TRBJ1-5, with no clear D. The V end lost 1 base, the J end lost 5 bases, and 9 bases lay between the germline ends. CDR1 is MDHEN, CDR2 SYDVKM, per germline. This CDR3 comprises 14 residues.

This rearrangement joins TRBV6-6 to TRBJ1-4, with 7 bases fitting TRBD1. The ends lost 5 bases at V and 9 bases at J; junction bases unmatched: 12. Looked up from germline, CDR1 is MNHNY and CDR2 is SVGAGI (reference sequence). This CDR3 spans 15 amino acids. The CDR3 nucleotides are TGTGCCAGCAGTCTGCAGGGGGTAGGGGAAAAAAAACTGTTTTTT. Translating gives CASSLQGVGEKKLFF.

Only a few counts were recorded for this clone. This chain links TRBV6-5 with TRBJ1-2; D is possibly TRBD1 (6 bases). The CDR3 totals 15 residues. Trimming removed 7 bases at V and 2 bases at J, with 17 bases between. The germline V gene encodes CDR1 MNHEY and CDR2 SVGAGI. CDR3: CASKFTGQGNYGYTF. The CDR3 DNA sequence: TGTGCCAGCAAATTTACGGGACAAGGGAACTATGGCTACACCTTC.

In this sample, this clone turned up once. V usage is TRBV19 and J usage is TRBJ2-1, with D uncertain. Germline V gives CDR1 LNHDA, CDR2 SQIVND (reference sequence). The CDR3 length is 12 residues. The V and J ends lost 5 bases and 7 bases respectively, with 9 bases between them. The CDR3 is CASSLRGNEQFF. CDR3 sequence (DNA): TGTGCCAGTAGTCTGAGAGGAAATGAGCAGTTCTTC. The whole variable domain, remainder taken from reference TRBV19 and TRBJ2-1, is DGGITQSPKYLFRKEGQNVTLSCEQNLNHDAMYWYRQDPGQGLRLIYYSQIVNDFQKGDIAEGYSVSREKKESFPLTVTSAQKNPTAFYLCASSLRGNEQFFGPGTRLTVL.

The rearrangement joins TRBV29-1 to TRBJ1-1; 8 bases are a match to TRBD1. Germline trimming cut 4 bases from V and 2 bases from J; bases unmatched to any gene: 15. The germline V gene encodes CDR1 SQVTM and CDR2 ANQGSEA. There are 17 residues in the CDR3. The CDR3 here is CSVAGAITDRVNTEAFF. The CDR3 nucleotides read TGCAGCGTTGCAGGGGCTATCACGGACAGGGTCAACACTGAAGCTTTCTTT. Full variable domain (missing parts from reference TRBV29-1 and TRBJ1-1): SAVISQKPSRDICQRGTSLTIQCQVDSQVTMMFWYRQQPGQSLTLIATANQGSEATYESGFVIDKFPISRPNLTFSTLTVSNMSPEDSSIYLCSVAGAITDRVNTEAFFGQGTRLTVV.

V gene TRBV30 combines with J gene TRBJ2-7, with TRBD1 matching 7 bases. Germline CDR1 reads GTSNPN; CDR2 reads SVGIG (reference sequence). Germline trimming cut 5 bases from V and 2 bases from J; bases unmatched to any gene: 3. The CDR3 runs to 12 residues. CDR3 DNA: TGTGCCTGGGGGACAGCGACCTACGAGCAGTACTTC. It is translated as CAWGTATYEQYF. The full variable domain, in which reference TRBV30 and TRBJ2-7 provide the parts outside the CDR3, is SQTIHQWPATLVQPVGSPLSLECTVEGTSNPNLYWYRQAAGRGLQLLFYSVGIGQISSEVPQNLSASRPQDRQFILSSKKLLLSDSGFYLCAWGTATYEQYFGPGTRLTVT.

CDR3 nucleotides: TGTGCCAGCAGCTTAGCGGGACAGGGACAAGAGACCCAGTACTTC. It translates to CASSLAGQGQETQYF. This chain connects TRBV7-9 to TRBJ2-5; 9 bases map to TRBD1. Germline CDR1 SEHNR, CDR2 FQNEAQ (reference sequence). This CDR3 contains 15 residues. V trimming: 0 bases; J trimming: 2 bases; junction bases outside the gene matches: 1.

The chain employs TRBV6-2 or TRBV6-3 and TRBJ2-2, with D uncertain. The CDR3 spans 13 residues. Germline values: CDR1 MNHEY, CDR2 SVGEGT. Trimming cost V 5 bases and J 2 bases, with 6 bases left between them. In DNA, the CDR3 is TGTGCCAGCAGTGACACCAACACCGGGGAGCTGTTTTTT. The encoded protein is CASSDTNTGELFF.

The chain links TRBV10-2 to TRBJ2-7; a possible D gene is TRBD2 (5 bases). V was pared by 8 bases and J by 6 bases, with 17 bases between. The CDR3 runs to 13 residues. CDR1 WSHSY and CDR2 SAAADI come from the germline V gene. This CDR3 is CASRAGGLSEQYF. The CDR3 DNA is TGCGCCAGCCGAGCAGGAGGCTTGTCCGAGCAGTACTTC.

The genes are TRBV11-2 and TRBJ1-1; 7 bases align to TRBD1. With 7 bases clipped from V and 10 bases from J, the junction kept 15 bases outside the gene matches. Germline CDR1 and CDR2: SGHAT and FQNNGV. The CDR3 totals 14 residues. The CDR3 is CASTLTGAVSGAFF. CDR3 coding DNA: TGTGCCAGCACCCTTACAGGGGCAGTTTCTGGAGCTTTCTTT. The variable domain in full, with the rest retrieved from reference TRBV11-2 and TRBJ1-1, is EAGVAQSPRYKIIEKRQSVAFWCNPISGHATLYWYQQILGQGPKLLIQFQNNGVVDDSQLPKDRFSAERLKGVDSTLKIQPAKLEDSAVYLCASTLTGAVSGAFFGQGTRLTVV.

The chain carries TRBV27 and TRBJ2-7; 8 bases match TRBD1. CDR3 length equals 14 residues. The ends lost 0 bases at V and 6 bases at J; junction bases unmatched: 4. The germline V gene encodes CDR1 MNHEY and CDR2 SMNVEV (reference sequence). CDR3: CASSLSPDRAEQYF. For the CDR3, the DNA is TGTGCCAGCAGTTTATCCCCGGACAGGGCCGAGCAGTACTTC.